What follows are 19 T cell receptor beta chains derived from one specimen sequenced in a study of blood T cells in healthy people across ages (dated by TCRdb to between 2014 and 2017). Libraries were prepared through 5' RACE. Reads for this sample came from an Illumina HiSeq 2500. A second PCR of about 7 to 12 cycles was performed with a sample-barcoded 5' primer and a J-beta primer mix. The public reads were run again by TCRdb, first through fastp at Q25 and then through MiXCR, and only productive beta chains were kept. Rows with one shared CDR3 protein collapse into an entry with the most common genes and DNA. The sample records just over 1 million distinct CDR3 sequences, 40% to 55% of which are singletons. The leading ten clones occupy 15% to 20% of the sample. The sequencing input was blood. These receptors came from a woman aged 55-69 years in good health.

The CDR3 reads CSARVSGGKNQPQHF. In nucleotides, the CDR3 is TGCAGTGCTAGAGTTTCAGGGGGCAAGAATCAGCCCCAGCATTTT. V is TRBV20-1 and J is TRBJ1-5; the match to TRBD1 covers 8 bases. The CDR3 totals 15 residues. Germline CDR1 and CDR2: DFQATT and SNEGSKA (reference sequence). The V segment lost 1 base and the J segment 4 bases; nucleotides outside the gene matches: 6.

This clonotype was detected ten times or more. The rearrangement links TRBV29-1 to TRBJ2-5; D remains ambiguous. The length of the CDR3 is 11 residues. V shed 5 bases and J shed 3 bases, with 7 bases lying between them. Germline CDR1 reads SQVTM; CDR2 reads ANQGSEA. CDR3 in amino acids: CSVREKETQYF. The CDR3 nucleotides read TGCAGCGTTCGCGAGAAAGAGACCCAGTACTTC. The whole variable domain, filled in from reference TRBV29-1 and TRBJ2-5, reads SAVISQKPSRDICQRGTSLTIQCQVDSQVTMMFWYRQQPGQSLTLIATANQGSEATYESGFVIDKFPISRPNLTFSTLTVSNMSPEDSSIYLCSVREKETQYFGPGTRLLVL.

This clonotype was seen once. The rearrangement links TRBV20-1 to TRBJ2-1; D is unclear. V shed 3 bases and J shed 4 bases, with 19 bases lying between them. This CDR3 is 16 amino acids long. Germline CDR1 DFQATT, CDR2 SNEGSKA (reference sequence). CDR3 DNA sequence: TGCAGTGCTAGGACGACTTATACAGTGAGTTACAATGAGCAGTTCTTC. It encodes CSARTTYTVSYNEQFF.

The chain has TRBV6-2 or TRBV6-3 and TRBJ1-5; the D is unclear. V gave up 4 bases and J gave up 0 bases, with 7 bases separating them. Germline V gives CDR1 MNHEY, CDR2 SVGEGT. The CDR3 runs 14 residues. CDR3 nucleotides: TGTGCCAGCAGTTCCTCCTATAGCAATCAGCCCCAGCATTTT. Translating it yields CASSSSYSNQPQHF.

The chain links TRBV24-1 to TRBJ2-1; perhaps D is TRBD1 or TRBD2 (5 bases each). The CDR3 extends over 16 amino acids. Per the germline V gene, CDR1 is KGHDR and CDR2 is SFDVKD. V was trimmed by 5 bases and J by 4 bases, leaving 17 bases between them. The DNA for the CDR3 is TGTGCCACCAGTGGTGGGACGGATGGACCTTACAATGAGCAGTTCTTC. Its translation: CATSGGTDGPYNEQFF.

V and J are TRBV27 and TRBJ1-2; perhaps TRBD1 as D (6 bases). Trimming pared 3 bases from V and 4 bases from J, leaving 15 bases between. CDR1 and CDR2 (germline): MNHEY, SMNVEV (reference sequence). The CDR3 covers 15 residues. The CDR3 region has the DNA TGTGCCAGCAGTTTCAGAAACCAGGGGCGCTATGGCTACACCTTC. As protein: CASSFRNQGRYGYTF.

The V gene is TRBV7-9, the J gene TRBJ2-5; D is undetermined. The closer fit of TRBJ2-7 to the DNA end suggests the J call may be wrong. Germline V lookup: CDR1 SEHNR, CDR2 FQNEAQ (reference sequence). CDR3 length: 13 residues. CDR3 loop: CASSGHQYYEQYF. The CDR3 DNA follows: TGTGCCAGCAGCGGCCACCAGTATTACGAGCAGTACTTC.

CDR3: CASTYGPSDYEQYF. CDR3 in DNA: TGTGCCAGCACCTACGGACCTAGCGACTACGAGCAGTACTTC. The V and J genes are TRBV6-5 and TRBJ2-7, with TRBD2 as a possible D gene (6 bases). The CDR3 contains 14 residues. The V and J ends lost 7 bases and 3 bases respectively, with 16 bases between them. Germline CDR1 MNHEY, CDR2 SVGAGI.

The V and J genes are TRBV11-2 and TRBJ2-4; 7 nucleotides align to TRBD1. The CDR3 runs to 16 residues. From germline, CDR1 is SGHAT and CDR2 FQNNGV. J lost 15 bases, V lost 2 bases, and 19 bases had no gene match. In DNA form, the CDR3 reads TGTGCCAGCAGCTTAAACTCAGGGACAGTCCTAGAGACCCGGTACTTC. Protein sequence: CASSLNSGTVLETRYF.

In the case of this clonotype: One end of the junction varies from germline; a read error may be responsible. The chain joins TRBV28 to TRBJ2-1; D ambiguous. The CDR3 contains 12 residues. CDR1 is MDHEN, CDR2 SYDVKM, per germline. In DNA form, the CDR3 reads TGTACCAGCACCTTGTCCTACAATGAGCAGTTCTTC. This gives the protein CTSTLSYNEQFF.

This clonotype was found a few times. This chain joins TRBV4-1 and TRBJ2-5; D ambiguous. This CDR3 has 16 amino acids. Between the trimmed V and J ends, which lost 1 base and 5 bases, there was a span of 17 bases. CDR1 and CDR2 (germline): MGHRA, YSYEKL. The CDR3 coding sequence is TGCGCCAGCAGCCAAGTCGTCGAGGCTCACACGGAGACCCAGTACTTC. The encoded protein is CASSQVVEAHTETQYF.

The chain couples TRBV5-1 to TRBJ2-5; D not certain. Germline-derived CDR1 and CDR2 are SGHRS and YFSETQ. V gave up 0 bases and J gave up 5 bases, with 11 bases separating them. This CDR3 comprises 14 residues. In DNA form, the CDR3 reads TGCGCCAGCAGCTTGGCGGACGATGGGGAGACCCAGTACTTC. Protein product: CASSLADDGETQYF.

V usage is TRBV7-8 and J usage is TRBJ2-3; 7 nucleotides agree with TRBD1. V gave up 5 bases and J gave up 1 base; unmatched junction bases: 9. The CDR3 consists of 16 residues. Germline loops: CDR1 SGHVS, CDR2 FQNEAQ. CDR3 protein: CASSPITGVRTDTQYF. The CDR3 DNA reads as TGTGCCAGCAGCCCCATTACAGGGGTGCGCACAGATACGCAGTATTTT.

This chain connects TRBV25-1 to TRBJ1-2; D unresolved. Germline CDR1 and CDR2: MGHDK and SYGVNS. There are 12 residues in the CDR3. Trimming pared 11 bases from V and 8 bases from J, leaving 18 bases between. The CDR3 protein is CAVWRVSGGYTF. CDR3 coding DNA: TGTGCCGTCTGGAGGGTATCGGGAGGCTACACCTTC.

The rearrangement uses TRBV3-1 and TRBJ2-5; 8 bases map to TRBD1. Per the germline V gene, CDR1 is LGHDT and CDR2 is YNNKEL (reference sequence). The CDR3 consists of 16 residues. Trimming took 0 bases from V and 1 from J; bases not matched to a gene: 4. The CDR3, as DNA: TGTGCCAGCAGCCAAGATCACAGGGGGAGCCAAGAGACCCAGTACTTC. Its translation is CASSQDHRGSQETQYF.

This clonotype was detected a few times. This rearrangement joins TRBV10-1 to TRBJ1-5; D gene unclear. Germline-derived CDR1 and CDR2 are WNHNN and SYGVQD (reference sequence). CDR3 length: 13 amino acids. V dropped 6 bases and J dropped 2 bases, with 8 bases sitting between them. The CDR3 protein is CASSRSGNQPQHF. CDR3 nucleotides: TGCGCCAGCAGCAGGAGCGGCAATCAGCCCCAGCATTTT.

This chain uses TRBV7-8 with TRBJ2-1; 10 bases match TRBD2. The CDR3 covers 16 residues. Per the germline V gene, CDR1 is SGHVS and CDR2 is FQNEAQ. Trimming cost V 7 bases and J 2 bases; bases outside gene matches: 8. The CDR3 loop is CASTRSTSGTYNEQFF. The DNA of the CDR3 is TGTGCCAGCACCCGTTCCACTAGCGGGACCTACAATGAGCAGTTCTTC.

The V gene is TRBV4-1, the J gene TRBJ2-1, with TRBD2 identical over 7 bases. Germline trimming cut 1 base from V and 2 bases from J; bases unmatched to any gene: 8. This CDR3 spans 17 amino acids. The germline gives CDR1 MGHRA, CDR2 YSYEKL. In DNA form, the CDR3 reads TGCGCCAGCAGCCAAGTTCTAGCGGACGCAGCCTACAATGAGCAGTTCTTC. Protein product: CASSQVLADAAYNEQFF.

Concerning this clonotype: One junction end disagrees with the germline gene, perhaps due to a read error. V gene TRBV4-2 combines with J gene TRBJ2-7, with D perhaps matching TRBD2 (5 bases). The length of the CDR3 is 12 residues. Germline V lookup: CDR1 LGHNA, CDR2 YNFKEQ. In DNA, the CDR3 is TGTGCCAGGAGCCAAGAAGGGAGCGAGCAGTACTTC. This encodes CARSQEGSEQYF.